The 32 T cell receptor beta chains given below trace back to one sample, sequenced in a study of siplizumab effects on memory and regulatory T cells. Profiling relied on immunoSEQ multiplex PCR, and the TCRdb table lists in-frame clones only, not all of them. The table lists approximately 92,000 clones, just under 95% of them singletons. The specimen sequenced was non-Treg CD4+ T cells sorted from blood. The source is a human donor in good health.

The chain combines TRBV6-4 with TRBJ2-1; 11 bases align to TRBD2. The germline V gene has CDR1 MRHNA and CDR2 SNTAGT. The V gene end was trimmed by 0 bases and the J gene end by 3 bases; junction bases not matched to a gene: 4. There are 17 residues in the CDR3. CDR3 sequence reads: CASSDSLAGGSYNEQFF. The CDR3, as DNA: TGTGCCAGCAGTGACTCTCTAGCGGGGGGAAGCTACAATGAGCAGTTCTTC.

V gene TRBV5-6 combines with J gene TRBJ2-2, with 10 bases fitting TRBD1. The CDR3 extends over 15 amino acids. Germline loops: CDR1 SGHDT, CDR2 YYEEEE. Trimming cost V 4 bases and J 3 bases; bases outside gene matches: 3. In nucleotides, the CDR3 is TGTGCCAGCAGCAGGGACAGGGGCGACACCGGGGAGCTGTTTTTT. Translating gives CASSRDRGDTGELFF. Drawing the rest from reference TRBV5-6 and TRBJ2-2, the complete variable domain is DAGVTQSPTHLIKTRGQQVTLRCSPKSGHDTVSWYQQALGQGPQFIFQYYEEEERQRGNFPDRFSGHQFPNYSSELNVNALLLGDSALYLCASSRDRGDTGELFFGEGSRLTVL.

The V and J genes are TRBV19 and TRBJ2-3; D is unresolved. The CDR3 consists of 16 residues. Trimming removed 6 bases from V and 4 bases from J, with 20 bases in between. The germline CDR1 and CDR2 sequences are LNHDA and SQIVND (reference sequence). CDR3 bases: TGTGCCAGTAGGGACCCTCTTCGGCGGTACCCAGATACGCAGTATTTT. This translates into CASRDPLRRYPDTQYF.

The V call is TRBV4-2, the J call TRBJ2-1; 13 positions agree with TRBD2. J lost 9 bases, V lost 2 bases, and 10 bases had no gene match. The germline V gene encodes CDR1 LGHNA and CDR2 YNFKEQ. There are 17 residues in the CDR3. CDR3 sequence: CASSQNPGTSGKSEQFF. The CDR3 DNA reads as TGTGCCAGCAGCCAAAATCCCGGGACTAGCGGGAAGAGTGAGCAGTTCTTC.

The chain carries TRBV13 and TRBJ1-1; D not certain. Germline V gene lookup returns CDR1 PRHDT and CDR2 FYEKMQ (reference sequence). The CDR3 is 13 amino acids. V was trimmed by 6 bases and J by 0 bases, leaving 8 bases between them. CDR3 amino acids: CASRRTLNTEAFF. The DNA for the CDR3 is TGTGCCAGCAGGAGAACGTTGAACACTGAAGCTTTCTTT.

The V gene is TRBV18, the J gene TRBJ2-5; tentatively, D is TRBD1 (6 bases). CDR1 is KGHSH, CDR2 LQKENI, per germline. This CDR3 region has 17 residues. The ends were cut back, 5 bases at V and 4 bases at J, with 23 bases in the middle. The chain's CDR3 is CASSSGVHQSGGETQYF. CDR3 nucleotides: TGTGCCAGCTCATCAGGGGTTCACCAAAGCGGAGGAGAGACCCAGTACTTC.

This chain connects TRBV18 to TRBJ2-6; maybe TRBD2 (6 bases). Germline V gene sequence: CDR1 KGHSH, CDR2 LQKENI. V lost 4 bases, J lost 0 bases, and 16 bases lay in between. CDR3 length: 18 amino acids. The CDR3 loop is CASSLSGGFGSGANVLTF. The CDR3, as DNA: TGTGCCAGCTCACTCTCCGGGGGATTCGGCTCTGGGGCCAACGTCCTGACTTTC. The entire variable domain, with the rest obtained from reference TRBV18 and TRBJ2-6, is as follows: NAGVMQNPRHLVRRRGQEARLRCSPMKGHSHVYWYRQLPEEGLKFMVYLQKENIIDESGMPKERFSAEFPKEGPSILRIQQVVRGDSAAYFCASSLSGGFGSGANVLTFGAGSRLTVL.

The sample holds one count of this clone. The chain joins TRBV29-1 to TRBJ1-3, with 9 bases aligning to TRBD1. This CDR3 region has 15 residues. Germline V gene sequence: CDR1 SQVTM, CDR2 ANQGSEA. V dropped 1 base and J dropped 4; count of bases not matched to a gene: 5. The CDR3 region has the DNA TGCAGCGTTGAAGGGCCCGGGACAGGGGGAAACACCATATATTTT. Translation: CSVEGPGTGGNTIYF.

The chain links TRBV29-1 to TRBJ1-1; no clear D gene. This CDR3 spans 15 amino acids. V dropped 4 bases and J dropped 1 base, with 16 bases sitting between them. The V gene's germline CDR1 is SQVTM and CDR2 ANQGSEA. The CDR3 DNA is TGCAGCGTTGGGAGAGATGTAGGACGGAACACTGAAGCTTTCTTT. This encodes CSVGRDVGRNTEAFF.

The rearrangement uses TRBV7-9 and TRBJ1-2; D not resolved. The germline V gene has CDR1 SEHNR and CDR2 FQNEAQ (reference sequence). The ends were cut back, 3 bases at V and 9 bases at J, with 14 bases in the middle. CDR3 size: 13 residues. DNA of the CDR3: TGTGCCAGCAGCTTGGGGATGGGATCGAGCTACACCTTC. Protein product: CASSLGMGSSYTF.

The J gene is TRBJ2-5, the V gene TRBV18; no firm D call. V lost 4 bases to trimming and J lost 7 bases, with 22 bases between them. Germline-derived CDR1 and CDR2 are KGHSH and LQKENI. The CDR3 is 16 residues long. The CDR3 region has the DNA TGTGCCAGCTCACAGGCTTCTCAGTCCGGGTACGGGACCCAGTACTTC. It yields the protein CASSQASQSGYGTQYF. Full variable domain (remainder filled in from reference TRBV18 and TRBJ2-5): NAGVMQNPRHLVRRRGQEARLRCSPMKGHSHVYWYRQLPEEGLKFMVYLQKENIIDESGMPKERFSAEFPKEGPSILRIQQVVRGDSAAYFCASSQASQSGYGTQYFGPGTRLLVL.

This chain joins TRBV6-4 and TRBJ2-1, with D hard to call. The V and J ends lost 7 bases and 2 bases respectively, with 18 bases between them. Germline CDR1 is MRHNA and CDR2 is SNTAGT. The CDR3 contains 16 residues. Here the CDR3 reads CASISSLSWPYNEQFF. The CDR3 nucleotides are TGTGCCAGCATCTCTTCCCTCAGTTGGCCCTACAATGAGCAGTTCTTC.

V usage is TRBV27 and J usage is TRBJ1-2; 8 nucleotides match TRBD1. This CDR3 has 14 amino acids. Germline V lookup: CDR1 MNHEY, CDR2 SMNVEV (reference sequence). V trimming: 6 bases; J trimming: 4 bases; junction bases outside the gene matches: 7. The CDR3 is CASSRQGNLYGYTF. CDR3 sequence (DNA): TGTGCCAGCAGCCGACAGGGGAACCTCTATGGCTACACCTTC.

The rearrangement links TRBV7-2 to TRBJ2-7; 11 bases are shared with TRBD2. The ends lost 6 bases at V and 3 bases at J; junction bases unmatched: 4. This CDR3 has 14 amino acids. Germline values: CDR1 SGHTA, CDR2 FQGNSA. The CDR3 DNA follows: TGTGCCAGCAGGACTAGCGGGACCCACTACGAGCAGTACTTC. As protein: CASRTSGTHYEQYF.

This clone has only one observation. This chain connects TRBV5-5 to TRBJ2-2; the D gene is possibly TRBD2 (5 bases). The CDR3 consists of 15 residues. Trimming left V 0 bases short and J 1 base short, with 7 bases between. CDR1 is SGHKS and CDR2 is YYEKEE in the germline V gene (reference sequence). This CDR3 is CASSLAGLNTGELFF. CDR3 coding DNA: TGTGCCAGCAGCTTGGCGGGATTGAACACCGGGGAGCTGTTTTTT.

The count of this clone is one. This chain connects TRBV19 to TRBJ2-7; D is perhaps TRBD2 (5 bases). The CDR3 is 16 amino acids. The germline V and J ends were trimmed by 5 bases and 4 bases, with 21 bases remaining between them. Germline assignment: CDR1 LNHDA and CDR2 SQIVND (reference sequence). CDR3 protein: CASSAGAGDRRYEQYF. CDR3 nucleotide sequence: TGTGCCAGTAGTGCCGGCGCCGGGGATAGGAGGTACGAGCAGTACTTC.

A single count supports this clone. The chain combines TRBV19 with TRBJ2-3, with a weak D call TRBD1 (5 bases). V was trimmed by 6 bases and J by 6 bases, leaving 7 bases between them. Germline V gene data show CDR1 as LNHDA and CDR2 as SQIVND (reference sequence). The CDR3 spans 11 residues. The CDR3 spells CASSNRDTQYF. CDR3 DNA: TGTGCCAGTAGCAACAGGGATACGCAGTATTTT.

The chain joins TRBV19 to TRBJ2-7; D gene uncertain. CDR1 and CDR2 from the germline V gene are LNHDA and SQIVND (reference sequence). CDR3 length equals 15 residues. Trimming removed 3 bases at V and 3 bases at J, with 15 bases between. This chain's CDR3 is CASSIGLKISYEQYF. The DNA of the CDR3 is TGTGCCAGTAGTATTGGGCTGAAAATTAGCTACGAGCAGTACTTC.

V usage is TRBV27 and J usage is TRBJ1-5; 7 bases align to TRBD1. The V segment lost 7 bases and the J segment 6 bases; nucleotides outside the gene matches: 18. CDR1 MNHEY and CDR2 SMNVEV come from the germline V gene (reference sequence). The CDR3 has 17 amino acids. The CDR3 region has the DNA TGTGCCAGCAAGAGCCGGGACAGCCAATGGGCGGGTCAGCCCCAGCATTTT. It is translated as CASKSRDSQWAGQPQHF.

CDR3 amino acids: CASSTAATDTQYF. In nucleotides, the CDR3 is TGCGCCAGCTCAACAGCCGCCACAGATACGCAGTATTTT. V usage is TRBV5-1 and J usage is TRBJ2-3; D not certain. V was shortened by 7 bases and J by 2 bases, with 11 bases between the two germline ends. The length of the CDR3 is 13 residues. Germline assignment: CDR1 SGHRS and CDR2 YFSETQ.

The chain combines TRBV18 with TRBJ1-1; D is ambiguous. The CDR3 runs to 15 residues. CDR1 and CDR2 from the germline V gene are KGHSH and LQKENI. V was clipped by 0 bases and J by 4 bases, with 12 bases between them. CDR3 region: CASSPPKGVTTEAFF. The CDR3 region has the DNA TGTGCCAGCTCACCACCGAAGGGAGTGACCACTGAAGCTTTCTTT.

This chain uses TRBV5-8 with TRBJ1-5; D not certain. This CDR3 has 15 residues. Germline V CDR1 and CDR2: SGHTS, YDEGEE. Trimming stripped 4 bases from V and 6 bases from J, with 17 bases between. CDR3 loop: CASSPGSVAGQPQHF. CDR3 nucleotides: TGTGCCAGCAGCCCGGGCTCCGTAGCTGGTCAGCCCCAGCATTTT.

V and J are TRBV7-3 and TRBJ2-3; 9 bases are shared with TRBD2. CDR1 and CDR2 (germline): SGHTA, FQGTGA. The CDR3 contains 16 residues. V trimming: 4 bases; J trimming: 6 bases; junction bases outside the gene matches: 11. The CDR3 protein is CASSSSSGTGMDTQYF. CDR3 nucleotides: TGTGCCAGCAGCTCATCTAGCGGGACCGGTATGGATACGCAGTATTTT. Full variable domain (rest looked up from reference TRBV7-3 and TRBJ2-3): GAGVSQTPSNKVTEKGKYVELRCDPISGHTALYWYRQSLGQGPEFLIYFQGTGAADDSGLPNDRFFAVRPEGSVSTLKIQRTERGDSAVYLCASSSSSGTGMDTQYFGPGTRLTVL.

The chain has TRBV28 and TRBJ1-5; D is possibly TRBD1 (6 bases). Between the trimmed V and J ends, which lost 5 bases and 7 bases, there was a span of 15 bases. Germline lookup yields CDR1 MDHEN and CDR2 SYDVKM. This CDR3 is built from 14 residues. Here the CDR3 reads CASSPSGVKQPQHF. CDR3 coding DNA: TGTGCCAGCAGTCCCTCAGGGGTTAAACAGCCCCAGCATTTT. Drawing the rest from reference TRBV28 and TRBJ1-5, the complete variable domain is DVKVTQSSRYLVKRTGEKVFLECVQDMDHENMFWYRQDPGLGLRLIYFSYDVKMKEKGDIPEGYSVSREKKERFSLILESASTNQTSMYLCASSPSGVKQPQHFGDGTRLSIL.

The genes are TRBV5-1 and TRBJ2-5, with D perhaps TRBD2 (5 bases). CDR1 is SGHRS, CDR2 YFSETQ, per germline. Between the trimmed V and J ends, which lost 4 bases and 2 bases, there was a span of 15 bases. The CDR3 is 15 amino acids. The CDR3 loop reads CASSLKGDTQETQYF. In nucleotides, the CDR3 is TGCGCCAGCAGCCTTAAGGGAGACACGCAAGAGACCCAGTACTTC.

The V gene is TRBV30, the J gene TRBJ1-1; 9 bases map to TRBD1. Germline-derived CDR1 and CDR2 are GTSNPN and SVGIG (reference sequence). The trim removed 5 bases at V and 10 bases at J, leaving 11 bases unmatched. The CDR3 covers 13 residues. CDR3 in amino acids: CAWVGQGRGVAFF. For the CDR3, the DNA is TGTGCCTGGGTTGGACAGGGGCGCGGTGTAGCTTTCTTT.

J is TRBJ1-1 and V is TRBV19; the match to TRBD1 covers 8 bases. The CDR3 is made up of 14 amino acids. The trim removed 6 bases at V and 2 bases at J, leaving 5 bases unmatched. Germline V lookup: CDR1 LNHDA, CDR2 SQIVND (reference sequence). For the CDR3, the DNA is TGTGCCAGTAGGAGGGGACAGGCTAACACTGAAGCTTTCTTT. It codes for CASRRGQANTEAFF.

This clone has a single count. The chain links TRBV30 to TRBJ1-5; D unclear. The germline V and J ends were trimmed by 3 bases and 0 bases, with 12 bases remaining between them. The CDR3 covers 15 residues. The V gene's germline CDR1 is GTSNPN and CDR2 SVGIG (reference sequence). Here the CDR3 DNA reads TGTGCCTGGAGCAAGGGTCGGTATAGCAATCAGCCCCAGCATTTT. This sequence encodes CAWSKGRYSNQPQHF.

The chain couples TRBV28 to TRBJ2-7; TRBD2 matches at 10 bases. The CDR3 runs to 15 residues. J was trimmed by 7 bases and V by 7 bases; bases with no gene match: 13. The germline V gene has CDR1 MDHEN and CDR2 SYDVKM. The CDR3 region has the DNA TGTGCCAGCAAAACCCCAGCGGGAGGGCTGGAGGAGCAGTACTTC. It is translated as CASKTPAGGLEEQYF.

This chain joins TRBV6-5 and TRBJ1-5; no clear D. Germline CDR1 and CDR2: MNHEY and SVGAGI. Trimming pared 7 bases from V and 3 bases from J, leaving 10 bases between. The CDR3 is 13 residues long. The CDR3 DNA follows: TGTGCCAGCACAGGCGACATCAATCAGCCCCAGCATTTT. It codes for CASTGDINQPQHF.

This chain uses TRBV7-6 with TRBJ2-7; D ambiguous. The CDR3 totals 15 residues. Germline CDR1 and CDR2: SGHVS and FNYEAQ. Trimming shortened V by 1 base and J by 5 bases, and 15 bases separated the two germline ends. The chain's CDR3 is CASSLDRVAFDEQYF. CDR3 sequence (DNA): TGTGCCAGCAGCTTAGATCGGGTGGCTTTTGACGAGCAGTACTTC.

The J gene is TRBJ2-5, the V gene TRBV10-3, with 11 bases identical to TRBD2. Germline V lookup: CDR1 ENHRY, CDR2 SYGVKD. CDR3 size: 14 residues. The V gene end was trimmed by 5 bases and the J gene end by 4 bases; junction bases not matched to a gene: 3. The CDR3 region is CAISLLAGGETQYF. Here the CDR3 DNA reads TGTGCCATCAGTCTTCTAGCGGGAGGAGAGACCCAGTACTTC.